Here is one TCR beta chain with its context. Its antigen is unidentified. Profiled with immunoSEQ multiplex PCR; TCRdb holds only in-frame clones, not every one. The repertoire holds over 35,000 clones, with roughly 90% as singletons. This entry is derived from a study of a mutant IDH1 vaccine in newly diagnosed glioma. Time point meaning: week 5, during vaccination. Each vaccine dose was 300 ug of mutant IDH1 20-mer peptide, with topical imiquimod. The CDR3 runs 16 residues. Per the germline V gene, CDR1 is SGHRS and CDR2 is YFSETQ. The V end lost 2 bases, the J end lost 1 base, and 16 bases lay between the germline ends.

The V and J genes are TRBV5-1 and TRBJ2-7; D remains ambiguous. The sample consisted of PBMCs, taken from a glioma patient whose treatment included an IDH1 peptide vaccine. This clonotype was obtained from a man in his fifties with glioma. The CDR3 loop is CASSFQDTFESYEQYF. Written as DNA, the CDR3 is TGCGCCAGCAGCTTTCAAGACACTTTCGAGTCCTACGAGCAGTACTTC.